The 4 T cell receptor beta chains listed next were all sequenced from one sample in a study of blood T cell repertoires in COVID-19. Some clones are missing from TCRdb's copy, which holds only in-frame ones; the method was immunoSEQ multiplex PCR. The repertoire holds fewer than 200,000 clones, with roughly 82% as singletons. Sequencing was performed on peripheral blood. All receptors come from an older woman with acute or convalescent COVID-19.

CDR3 DNA sequence: TGTGCCAGCAGCCAACCGTCGGGACTAGGCGCCTCCTACGAGCAGTACTTC. Residues: CASSQPSGLGASYEQYF. The V gene is TRBV4-2, the J gene TRBJ2-7; TRBD2 agrees at 8 bases. Germline CDR1 and CDR2: LGHNA and YNFKEQ. J was trimmed by 0 bases and V by 2 bases; bases with no gene match: 9. The CDR3 has 17 residues.

This clone has a single count. CDR3 nucleotides: TGTGCCAGCAGCTCTTCAGGGTTCTATGGCTACACCTTC. Translated, it gives CASSSSGFYGYTF. The chain uses TRBV7-2 and TRBJ1-2; the D gene is possibly TRBD1 (5 bases). CDR3 length: 13 amino acids. CDR1 is SGHTA, CDR2 FQGNSA, per germline. The V end was cut by 4 bases, the J end by 4 bases, with 10 bases between.

The genes are TRBV4-3 and TRBJ1-6, with D perhaps TRBD1 (5 bases). Trimming shortened V by 4 bases and J by 0 bases, and 7 bases separated the two germline ends. The germline V gene encodes CDR1 LGHNA and CDR2 YSLEER. This CDR3 is 15 amino acids long. The DNA of the CDR3 is TGCGCCAGCAGCCCAGGGTTCTCCTATAATTCACCCCTCCACTTT. It yields the protein CASSPGFSYNSPLHF.

The chain combines TRBV3-1 (or the pseudogene TRBV3-2) with TRBJ1-3; D gene ambiguous. V lost 0 bases, J lost 8 bases, and 20 bases lay in between. CDR1 is LGHDT, CDR2 YNNKEL, per germline (reference sequence). The CDR3 consists of 17 residues. The CDR3 DNA sequence: TGTGCCAGCAGCCAAGAACTGGGCTATCCCCCCAACGACACCATATATTTT. Amino acids: CASSQELGYPPNDTIYF.